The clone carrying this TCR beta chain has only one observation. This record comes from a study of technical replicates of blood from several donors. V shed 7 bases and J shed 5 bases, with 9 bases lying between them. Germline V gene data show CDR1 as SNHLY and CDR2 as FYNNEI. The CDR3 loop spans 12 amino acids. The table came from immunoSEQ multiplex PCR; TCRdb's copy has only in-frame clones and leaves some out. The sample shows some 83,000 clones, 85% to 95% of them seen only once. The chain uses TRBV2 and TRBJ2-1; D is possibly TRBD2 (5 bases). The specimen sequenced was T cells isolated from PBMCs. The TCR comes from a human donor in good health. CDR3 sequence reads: CASKSGNNEQFF. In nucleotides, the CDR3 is TGTGCCAGCAAAAGCGGAAACAATGAGCAGTTCTTC.